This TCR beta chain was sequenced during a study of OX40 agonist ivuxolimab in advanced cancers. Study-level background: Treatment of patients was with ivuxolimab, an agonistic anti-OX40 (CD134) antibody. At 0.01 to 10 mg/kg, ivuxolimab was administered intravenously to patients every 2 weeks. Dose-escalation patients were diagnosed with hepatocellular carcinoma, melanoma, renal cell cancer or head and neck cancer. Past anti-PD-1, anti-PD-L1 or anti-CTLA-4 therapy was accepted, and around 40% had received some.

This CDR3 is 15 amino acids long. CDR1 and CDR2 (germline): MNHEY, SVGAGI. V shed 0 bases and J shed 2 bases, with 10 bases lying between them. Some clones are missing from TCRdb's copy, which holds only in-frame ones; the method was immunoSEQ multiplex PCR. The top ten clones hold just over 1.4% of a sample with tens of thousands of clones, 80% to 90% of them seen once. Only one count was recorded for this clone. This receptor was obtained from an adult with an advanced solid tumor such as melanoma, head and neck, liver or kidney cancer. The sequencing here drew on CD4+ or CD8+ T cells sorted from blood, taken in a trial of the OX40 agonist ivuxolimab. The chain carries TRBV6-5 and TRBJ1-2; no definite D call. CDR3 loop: CASSYSSGGNYGYTF. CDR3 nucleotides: TGTGCCAGCAGTTACTCCTCGGGAGGGAACTATGGCTACACCTTC.